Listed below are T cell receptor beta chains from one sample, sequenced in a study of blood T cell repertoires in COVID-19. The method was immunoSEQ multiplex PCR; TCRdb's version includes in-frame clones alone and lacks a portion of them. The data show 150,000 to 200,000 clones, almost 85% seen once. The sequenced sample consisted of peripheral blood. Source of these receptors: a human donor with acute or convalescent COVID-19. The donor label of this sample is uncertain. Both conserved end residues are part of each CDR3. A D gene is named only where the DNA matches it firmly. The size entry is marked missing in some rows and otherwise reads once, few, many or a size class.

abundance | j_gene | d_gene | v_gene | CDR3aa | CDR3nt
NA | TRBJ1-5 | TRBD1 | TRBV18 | CASSRGTGGDQPQHF | TGTGCCAGCTCGCGAGGGACAGGCGGAGATCAGCCCCAGCATTTT
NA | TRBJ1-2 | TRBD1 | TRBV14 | CASSQDRRRGNYGYTF | TGTGCCAGCAGCCAAGATCGGCGCAGGGGGAACTATGGCTACACCTTC
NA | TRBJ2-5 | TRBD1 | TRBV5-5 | CASSLVGRDRRNQETQYF | TGTGCCAGCAGCTTGGTAGGCCGGGACAGGAGAAACCAAGAGACCCAGTACTTC
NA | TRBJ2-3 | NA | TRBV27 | CASRRFSGSTDTQYF | TGTGCCAGCAGGAGGTTCAGCGGGAGCACAGATACGCAGTATTTT
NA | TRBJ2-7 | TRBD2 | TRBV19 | CASNRAAGDYEQYF | TGTGCCAGTAATCGGGCAGCGGGAGACTACGAGCAGTACTTC
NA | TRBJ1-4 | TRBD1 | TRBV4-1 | CASSQDPRQGEEKLFF | TGCGCCAGCAGCCAAGATCCGCGGCAGGGGGAAGAAAAACTGTTTTTT
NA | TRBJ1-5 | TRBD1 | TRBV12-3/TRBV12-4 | CASSSDRGRPQHF | TGTGCCAGCAGCTCGGACAGGGGTCGTCCCCAGCATTTT
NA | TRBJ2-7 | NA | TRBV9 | CASNPGDSIYEQYF | TGTGCCAGCAACCCCGGGGACTCTATCTACGAGCAGTACTTC
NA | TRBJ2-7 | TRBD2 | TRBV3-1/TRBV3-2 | CASSQGGGSGRSGEQYF | TGTGCCAGCAGCCAAGGAGGAGGTAGCGGGAGGTCGGGGGAGCAGTACTTC
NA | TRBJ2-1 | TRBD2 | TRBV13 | CASSLASGIRPYNEQFF | TGTGCCAGCAGCTTAGCTAGCGGGATAAGGCCCTACAATGAGCAGTTCTTC
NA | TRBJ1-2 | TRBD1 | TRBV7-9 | CASSPGGTVAYGYTF | TGTGCCAGCAGCCCTGGAGGGACAGTGGCTTATGGCTACACCTTC
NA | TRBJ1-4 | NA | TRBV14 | CASSQGSGGPATNEKLFF | TGTGCCAGCAGCCAAGGTTCCGGGGGGCCTGCAACTAATGAAAAACTGTTTTTT
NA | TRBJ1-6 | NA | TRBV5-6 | CASSLYRVNSPLHF | TGTGCCAGCAGCTTGTACAGGGTCAATTCACCCCTCCACTTT
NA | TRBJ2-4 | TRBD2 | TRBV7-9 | CASSLGEGRMLAKNIQYF | TGTGCCAGCAGCTTAGGGGAGGGACGGATGCTAGCCAAAAACATTCAGTACTTC
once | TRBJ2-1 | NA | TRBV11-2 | CASSFVLGQSSYNEQFF | TGTGCCAGCAGCTTTGTTCTGGGCCAGAGCTCCTACAATGAGCAGTTCTTC
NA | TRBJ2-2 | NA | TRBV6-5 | CASDKGDTGELFF | TGTGCCAGCGATAAGGGGGACACCGGGGAGCTGTTTTTT
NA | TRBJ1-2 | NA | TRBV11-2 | CASNPGPNYGYTF | TGTGCCAGCAACCCAGGGCCAAACTATGGCTACACCTTC
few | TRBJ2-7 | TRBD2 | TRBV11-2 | CASSPRTSGVYEQYF | TGTGCCAGCAGCCCACGGACTAGCGGAGTCTACGAGCAGTACTTC
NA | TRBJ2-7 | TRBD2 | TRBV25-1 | CASRRLAGGIYEQYF | TGTGCCAGCAGACGACTAGCGGGAGGGATATACGAGCAGTACTTC
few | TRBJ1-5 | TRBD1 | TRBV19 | CASSAGTGGNQPQHF | TGTGCCAGTAGCGCCGGGACAGGGGGCAATCAGCCCCAGCATTTT
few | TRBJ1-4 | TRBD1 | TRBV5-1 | CASSLTGGREKLFF | TGCGCCAGCAGCTTGACAGGGGGCAGAGAAAAACTGTTTTTT
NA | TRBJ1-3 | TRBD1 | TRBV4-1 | CASSQGNAPGQRNTIYF | TGCGCCAGCAGCCAAGGTAACGCACCGGGACAGAGAAACACCATATATTTT
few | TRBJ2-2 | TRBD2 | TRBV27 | CASSFLLAGLSGNTGELFF | TGTGCCAGCAGTTTTCTACTAGCGGGATTATCGGGGAACACCGGGGAGCTGTTTTTT
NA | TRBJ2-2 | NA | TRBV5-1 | CASSPGSGTGELFF | TGCGCCAGCAGCCCCGGGAGCGGGACCGGGGAGCTGTTTTTT
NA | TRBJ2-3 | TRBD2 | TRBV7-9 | CASSFPPLAEWADTQYF | TGTGCCAGCAGCTTCCCACCTCTAGCGGAGTGGGCAGATACGCAGTATTTT
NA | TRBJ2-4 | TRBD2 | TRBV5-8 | CASSLAAGVGKNIQYF | TGTGCCAGCAGCTTAGCAGCGGGAGTTGGCAAAAACATTCAGTACTTC
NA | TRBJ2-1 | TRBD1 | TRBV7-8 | CASNRGPDYNEQFF | TGTGCCAGTAACAGGGGCCCCGACTACAATGAGCAGTTCTTC
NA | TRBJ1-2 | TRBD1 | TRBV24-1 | CATSGTGAGGYTF | TGTGCCACCAGTGGGACAGGGGCTGGAGGCTACACCTTC
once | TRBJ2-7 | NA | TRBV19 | CASSKAGLPYEQYF | TGTGCCAGTAGTAAGGCAGGGTTGCCCTACGAGCAGTACTTC
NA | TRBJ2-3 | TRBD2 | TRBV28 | CASTPGLAVGADTQYF | TGTGCCAGCACTCCGGGACTAGCGGTCGGAGCAGATACGCAGTATTTT
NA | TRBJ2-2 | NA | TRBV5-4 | CASSLTGNTGELFF | TGTGCCAGCAGCTTAACAGGGAACACCGGGGAGCTGTTTTTT
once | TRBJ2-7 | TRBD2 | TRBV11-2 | CASSEIAGGPSEQYF | TGTGCCAGCAGCGAGATAGCGGGAGGGCCGTCCGAGCAGTACTTC
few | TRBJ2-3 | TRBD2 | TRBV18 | CASSPIQGGTDTQYF | TGTGCCAGCTCACCAATTCAGGGAGGGACAGATACGCAGTATTTT
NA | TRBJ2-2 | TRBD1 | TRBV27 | CASRPFRDRGPGELFF | TGTGCCAGCAGACCCTTCCGGGACAGGGGGCCCGGGGAGCTGTTTTTT
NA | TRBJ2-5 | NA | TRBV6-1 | CASSDRLKETQYF | TGTGCCAGCAGTGACCGACTTAAAGAGACCCAGTACTTC
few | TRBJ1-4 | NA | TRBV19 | CASSIRQGTTNEKLFF | TGTGCCAGTAGTATAAGGCAGGGGACAACTAATGAAAAACTGTTTTTT
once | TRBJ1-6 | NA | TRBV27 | CASSLRTVYNSPLHF | TGTGCCAGCAGTTTAAGGACAGTCTATAATTCACCCCTCCACTTT
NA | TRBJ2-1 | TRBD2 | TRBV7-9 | CASSFRRAGEQFF | TGTGCCAGCAGCTTTCGACGAGCGGGGGAGCAGTTCTTC
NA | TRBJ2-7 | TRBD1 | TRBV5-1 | CASSIGTVNYEQYF | TGCGCCAGCAGCATCGGGACAGTTAACTACGAGCAGTACTTC
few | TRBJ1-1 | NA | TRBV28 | CASSVAGVNTEAFF | TGTGCCAGCAGCGTAGCGGGGGTGAACACTGAAGCTTTCTTT
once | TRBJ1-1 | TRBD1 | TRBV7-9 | CASRSGQLNTEAFF | TGTGCCAGCAGGTCGGGACAGCTGAACACTGAAGCTTTCTTT
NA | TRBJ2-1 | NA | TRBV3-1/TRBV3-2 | CASSQVGLEQFF | TGTGCCAGCAGCCAAGTGGGGCTTGAGCAGTTCTTC